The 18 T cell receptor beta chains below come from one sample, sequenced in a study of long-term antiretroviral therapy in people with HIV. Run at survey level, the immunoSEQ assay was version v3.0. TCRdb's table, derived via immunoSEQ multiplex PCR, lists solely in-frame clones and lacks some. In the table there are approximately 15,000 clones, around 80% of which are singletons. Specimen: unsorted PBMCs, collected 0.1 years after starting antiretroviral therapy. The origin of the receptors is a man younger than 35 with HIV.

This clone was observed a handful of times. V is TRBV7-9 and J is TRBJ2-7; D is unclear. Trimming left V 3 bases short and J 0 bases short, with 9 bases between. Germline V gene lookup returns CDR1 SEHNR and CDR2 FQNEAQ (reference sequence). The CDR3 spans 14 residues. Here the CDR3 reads CASSFGGTSYEQYF. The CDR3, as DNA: TGTGCCAGCAGCTTTGGCGGTACCTCCTACGAGCAGTACTTC. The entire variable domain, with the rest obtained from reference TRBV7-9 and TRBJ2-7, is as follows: DTGVSQNPRHKITKRGQNVTFRCDPISEHNRLYWYRQTLGQGPEFLTYFQNEAQLEKSRLLSDRFSAERPKGSFSTLEIQRTEQGDSAMYLCASSFGGTSYEQYFGPGTRLTVT.

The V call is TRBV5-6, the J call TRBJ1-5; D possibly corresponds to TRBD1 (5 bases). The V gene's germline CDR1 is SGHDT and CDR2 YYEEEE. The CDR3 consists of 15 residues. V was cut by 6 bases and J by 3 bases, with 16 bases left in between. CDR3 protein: CASTLGRNPNQPQHF. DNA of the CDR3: TGTGCCAGCACCCTGGGACGTAACCCCAATCAGCCCCAGCATTTT.

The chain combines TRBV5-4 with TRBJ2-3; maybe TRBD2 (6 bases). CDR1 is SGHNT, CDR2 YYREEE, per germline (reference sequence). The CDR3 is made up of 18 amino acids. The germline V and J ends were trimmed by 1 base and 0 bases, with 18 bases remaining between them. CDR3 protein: CASSLIGGTAPSTDTQYF. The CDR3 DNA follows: TGTGCCAGCAGCTTGATCGGGGGAACCGCTCCCAGCACAGATACGCAGTATTTT. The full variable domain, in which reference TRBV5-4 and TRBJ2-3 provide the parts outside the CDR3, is ETGVTQSPTHLIKTRGQQVTLRCSSQSGHNTVSWYQQALGQGPQFIFQYYREEENGRGNFPPRFSGLQFPNYSSELNVNALELDDSALYLCASSLIGGTAPSTDTQYFGPGTRLTVL.

This CDR3 is CASSSGGASTDTQYF. The CDR3 DNA reads TGTGCCAGCAGCTCGGGGGGCGCTAGCACAGATACGCAGTATTTT. V gene TRBV5-4 combines with J gene TRBJ2-3; weak D call: TRBD2 (7 bases). Germline CDR1 SGHNT, CDR2 YYREEE (reference sequence). CDR3 length equals 15 residues. V lost 3 bases and J 0 bases, leaving 11 bases between the germline ends.

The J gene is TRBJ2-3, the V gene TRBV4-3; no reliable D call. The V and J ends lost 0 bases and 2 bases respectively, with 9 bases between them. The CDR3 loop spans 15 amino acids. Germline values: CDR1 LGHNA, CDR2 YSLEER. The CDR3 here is CASSQEWSYTDTQYF. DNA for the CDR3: TGCGCCAGCAGCCAAGAGTGGTCTTACACAGATACGCAGTATTTT.

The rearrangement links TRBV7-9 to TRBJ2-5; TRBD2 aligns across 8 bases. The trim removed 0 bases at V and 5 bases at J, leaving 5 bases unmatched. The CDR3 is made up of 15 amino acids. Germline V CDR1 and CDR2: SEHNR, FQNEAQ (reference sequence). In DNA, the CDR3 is TGTGCCAGCAGCTTAGCGGCGGGGGGTTGGGAGACCCAGTACTTC. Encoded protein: CASSLAAGGWETQYF.

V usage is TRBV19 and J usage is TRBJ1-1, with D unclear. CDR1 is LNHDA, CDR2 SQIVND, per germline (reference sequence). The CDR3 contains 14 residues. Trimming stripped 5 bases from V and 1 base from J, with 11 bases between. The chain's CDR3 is CASSEQKTNTEAFF. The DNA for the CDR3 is TGTGCCAGTAGTGAACAGAAAACGAACACTGAAGCTTTCTTT.

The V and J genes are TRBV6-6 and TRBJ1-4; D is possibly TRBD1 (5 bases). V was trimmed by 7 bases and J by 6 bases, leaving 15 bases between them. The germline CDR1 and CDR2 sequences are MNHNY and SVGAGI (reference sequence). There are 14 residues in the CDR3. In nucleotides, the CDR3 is TGTGCCAGCACCTCCCTGGGGCGAGATGAAAAACTGTTTTTT. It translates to CASTSLGRDEKLFF.

The CDR3 region has the DNA TGTGCCAGTCAGACAGACAACTATGGCTACACCTTC. The encoded protein is CASQTDNYGYTF. This chain uses TRBV19 with TRBJ1-2; the D gene is possibly TRBD1 (5 bases). Germline-derived CDR1 and CDR2 are LNHDA and SQIVND (reference sequence). This CDR3 region has 12 residues. The V end was cut by 8 bases, the J end by 2 bases, with 9 bases between.

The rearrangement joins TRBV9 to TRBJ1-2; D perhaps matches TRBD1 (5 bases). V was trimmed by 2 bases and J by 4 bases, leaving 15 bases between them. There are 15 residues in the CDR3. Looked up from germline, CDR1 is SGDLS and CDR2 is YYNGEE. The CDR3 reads CASSVGDDSGYGYTF. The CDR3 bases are TGTGCCAGCAGCGTCGGGGACGATTCGGGCTATGGCTACACCTTC.

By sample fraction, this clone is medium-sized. CDR3 protein: CASSLGAGGPYTEAFF. In DNA, the CDR3 is TGCGCCAGCAGCTTGGGGGCAGGGGGCCCTTACACTGAAGCTTTCTTT. The rearrangement links TRBV5-1 to TRBJ1-1; 8 bases are shared with TRBD1. V lost 0 bases and J lost 3; bases outside the gene matches: 7. CDR1 SGHRS and CDR2 YFSETQ come from the germline V gene. The CDR3 has 16 amino acids.

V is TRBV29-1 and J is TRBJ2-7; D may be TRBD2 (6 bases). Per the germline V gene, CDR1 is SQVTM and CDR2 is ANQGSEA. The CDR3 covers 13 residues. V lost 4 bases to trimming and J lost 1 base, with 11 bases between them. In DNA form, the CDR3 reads TGCAGCGTTGGTTCGGGGGTGTCCTACGAGCAGTACTTC. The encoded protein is CSVGSGVSYEQYF.

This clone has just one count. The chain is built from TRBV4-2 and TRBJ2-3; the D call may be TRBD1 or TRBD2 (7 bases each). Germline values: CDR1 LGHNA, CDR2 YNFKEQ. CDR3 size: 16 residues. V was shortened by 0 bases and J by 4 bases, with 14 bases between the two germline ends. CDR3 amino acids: CASSQEIRGGADTQYF. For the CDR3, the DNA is TGTGCCAGCAGCCAAGAAATCAGGGGGGGGGCAGATACGCAGTATTTT.

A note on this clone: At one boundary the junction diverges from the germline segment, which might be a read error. The CDR3 loop is CASSNQGLASSF. CDR3 coding DNA: TGTGCCAGCAGCAACCAGGGTTTGGCTTCCTCCTTC. The chain links TRBV9 to TRBJ1-2; a possible D gene is TRBD1 (5 bases). In germline, CDR1 is SGDLS, CDR2 YYNGEE. The CDR3 is made up of 12 amino acids.

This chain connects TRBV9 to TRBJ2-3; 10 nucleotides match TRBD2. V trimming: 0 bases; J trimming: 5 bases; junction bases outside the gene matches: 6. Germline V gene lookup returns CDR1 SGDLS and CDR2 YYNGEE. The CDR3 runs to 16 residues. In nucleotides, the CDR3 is TGTGCCAGCAGCGTAGGTCTAGCGGGAGAATTAGATACGCAGTATTTT. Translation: CASSVGLAGELDTQYF.

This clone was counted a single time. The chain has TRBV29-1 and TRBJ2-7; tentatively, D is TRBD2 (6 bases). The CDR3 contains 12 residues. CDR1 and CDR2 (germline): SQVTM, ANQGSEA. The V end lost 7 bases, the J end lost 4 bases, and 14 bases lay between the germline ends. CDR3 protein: CSAGGDSYEQYF. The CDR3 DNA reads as TGCAGCGCCGGGGGAGATTCGTACGAGCAGTACTTC.

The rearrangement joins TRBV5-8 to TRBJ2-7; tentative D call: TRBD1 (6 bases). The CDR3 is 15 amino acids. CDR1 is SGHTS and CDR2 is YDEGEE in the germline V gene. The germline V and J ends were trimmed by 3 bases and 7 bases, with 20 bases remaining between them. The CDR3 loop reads CASSSHRDPLFEQYF. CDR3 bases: TGTGCCAGCAGCTCACACAGGGACCCTCTTTTTGAGCAGTACTTC. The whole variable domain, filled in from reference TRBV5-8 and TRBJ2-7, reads EAGVTQSPTHLIKTRGQQATLRCSPISGHTSVYWYQQALGLGLQFLLWYDEGEERNRGNFPPRFSGRQFPNYSSELNVNALELEDSALYLCASSSHRDPLFEQYFGPGTRLTVT.

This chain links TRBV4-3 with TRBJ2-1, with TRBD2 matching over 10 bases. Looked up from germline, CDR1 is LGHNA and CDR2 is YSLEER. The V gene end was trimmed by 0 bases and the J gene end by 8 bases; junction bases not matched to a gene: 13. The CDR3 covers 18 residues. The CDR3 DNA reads TGCGCCAGCAGCCAAGAAAGGGTCCGAGCGGGGGGGCCGGATGAGCAGTTCTTC. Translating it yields CASSQERVRAGGPDEQFF.